This entry lists 8 T cell receptor beta chains sequenced from one sample in a study of regulatory T cells in long-lasting Graves disease. iRepertoire HTBI primers and Arm-PCR of CDR3 regions built TCR beta libraries. TCRdb used MiXCR to reprocess the multiplex PCR reads, holding one entry per CDR3 protein. Counted here are about 530,000 distinct CDR3 sequences, around 16% occurring once; the ten biggest clones make up approximately 25%. Time point meaning: newly diagnosed GD, antithyroid drugs for less than 3 months. RNA extracted from PBMCs served as the sequencing template. The sample was also linked to a second study, of T cells in Graves' hyperthyroidism and ophthalmopathy.

Specimen: peripheral blood mononuclear cells (PBMCs), collected at new diagnosis, from a patient treated with antithyroid drugs. Receptors were obtained from a woman aged 40-60 years with Graves disease.

This clonotype was counted ten times or more. The V call is TRBV13, the J call TRBJ1-2; possibly TRBD1 for D (6 bases). Trimming took 5 bases from V and 4 from J, leaving 17 bases between them. This CDR3 is 15 amino acids long. CDR1 and CDR2 (germline): PRHDT, FYEKMQ (reference sequence). CDR3 sequence (DNA): TGTGCCAGCAGCATCAGGGGAGATTCATTCTATGGCTACACCTTC. This gives the protein CASSIRGDSFYGYTF.

Comments on this clonotype: Likely a read error: the CDR3 ends without its conserved phenylalanine or tryptophan. The chain is built from TRBV4-1 and TRBJ2-4, with TRBD2 matching over 11 bases. The length of the CDR3 is 18 residues. J gave up 1 base and V 4 bases, and 9 bases lay outside the gene matches. The germline gives CDR1 MGHRA, CDR2 YSYEKL. This chain's CDR3 is CASSPGGSGGAAKNIQYI. CDR3 nucleotides: TGCGCCAGCAGCCCGGGAGGTAGCGGGGGGGCGGCCAAAAACATTCAGTACATC.

This clonotype came up a few times. The rearrangement uses TRBV6-1 and TRBJ2-3; the match to TRBD2 covers 10 bases. The length of the CDR3 is 15 residues. J was trimmed by 2 bases and V by 7 bases; bases with no gene match: 6. The V gene's germline CDR1 is MNHNS and CDR2 SASEGT. The CDR3 is CASTLAGAPTDTQYF. For the CDR3, the DNA is TGTGCCAGCACTCTAGCGGGGGCCCCCACAGATACGCAGTATTTT.

The gene calls are TRBV25-1 and TRBJ1-4, with TRBD1 matching over 7 bases. The J segment lost 7 bases and the V segment lost 3 bases, leaving 8 bases of the junction unmatched. The CDR3 spans 15 residues. From germline, CDR1 is MGHDK and CDR2 SYGVNS. This chain's CDR3 is CASSEEAGGTEKLFF. For the CDR3, the DNA is TGTGCCAGCAGTGAGGAGGCAGGGGGGACTGAAAAACTGTTTTTT.

On this clonotype itself: A much larger clone lies a single base off, so this may be a read error. V usage is TRBV30 and J usage is TRBJ2-5, with a weak D call TRBD1 (7 bases). Between the trimmed V and J ends, which lost 5 bases and 7 bases, there was a span of 17 bases. This CDR3 region has 13 residues. Germline CDR1 and CDR2: GTSNPN and SVGIG (reference sequence). CDR3 residues: CAWAPSGGGTQYF. CDR3 sequence (DNA): TGTGCCTGGGCACCCTCAGGGGGAGGGACCCAGTACTTC. Drawing the rest from reference TRBV30 and TRBJ2-5, the complete variable domain is SQTIHQWPATLVQPVGSPLSLECTVEGTSNPNLYWYRQAAGRGLQLLFYSVGIGQISSEVPQNLSASRPQDRQFILSSKKLLLSDSGFYLCAWAPSGGGTQYFGPGTRLLVL.

In its sample, this clonotype was seen a few times. The chain employs TRBV3-1 and TRBJ2-2; perhaps D is TRBD1 or TRBD2 (5 bases each). This CDR3 region has 14 residues. Trimming took off 6 bases at V and 3 bases at J, with 11 bases between the two ends. Germline V gene sequence: CDR1 LGHDT, CDR2 YNNKEL (reference sequence). The CDR3 DNA reads as TGTGCCAGCAGAGCGGACACCTACACCGGGGAGCTGTTTTTT. Its protein is CASRADTYTGELFF.

This clonotype showed up many times. This rearrangement joins TRBV3-1 to TRBJ1-2, with TRBD1 matching over 9 bases. CDR1 is LGHDT and CDR2 is YNNKEL in the germline V gene (reference sequence). The CDR3 loop spans 18 amino acids. V trimming: 1 base; J trimming: 7 bases; junction bases outside the gene matches: 16. CDR3 DNA: TGTGCCAGCAGCCAAGGCTACAACCTTCGGGACAGGGTTCTTGGCTACACCTTC. Its translation: CASSQGYNLRDRVLGYTF. The full variable domain, its missing parts supplied by reference TRBV3-1 and TRBJ1-2, is DTAVSQTPKYLVTQMGNDKSIKCEQNLGHDTMYWYKQDSKKFLKIMFSYNNKELIINETVPNRFSPKSPDKAHLNLHINSLELGDSAVYFCASSQGYNLRDRVLGYTFGSGTRLTVV.

The chain uses TRBV12-3 or TRBV12-4 and TRBJ2-7, with D unclear. This CDR3 is built from 12 residues. The V gene lost 2 bases and the J gene lost 6 bases, with 8 bases spanning the gap. The chain's CDR3 is CASSLWAAEQYF. The CDR3 DNA reads as TGTGCCAGCAGTTTATGGGCGGCCGAGCAGTACTTC.